This T cell receptor (beta chain) was captured in a study of neoadjuvant anti-PD-1 for oral cavity cancer. Whole-study results and caveats: With a few patients per group, TCR findings need larger cohorts.

Germline V gene sequence: CDR1 LGHNT, CDR2 FRNRAP. CDR3 length: 13 amino acids. The germline V and J ends were trimmed by 0 bases and 6 bases, with 7 bases remaining between them. The time point is: after neoadjuvant nivolumab, at surgical resection. These newly diagnosed stage II-IVA oral cavity squamous cell carcinoma patients had no prior systemic or radiation treatment. No culture or expansion preceded analysis of these blood cells. Sequencing used immunoSEQ multiplex PCR; TCRdb keeps in-frame clones, though not all of them. Of about 8,100 clones listed, around three fifths are singletons. With regard to this clone: Its antigen is currently unknown.

The chain employs TRBV12-5 and TRBJ2-3; D unresolved. Specimen: PBMCs, collected after nivolumab (anti-PD-1) treatment. The origin of this receptor is a person aged 40 to 85 with oral cavity squamous cell carcinoma. DNA of the CDR3: TGTGCTAGTGGTTTGGTGAAGGGCGATACGCAGTATTTT. Translated, it gives CASGLVKGDTQYF.